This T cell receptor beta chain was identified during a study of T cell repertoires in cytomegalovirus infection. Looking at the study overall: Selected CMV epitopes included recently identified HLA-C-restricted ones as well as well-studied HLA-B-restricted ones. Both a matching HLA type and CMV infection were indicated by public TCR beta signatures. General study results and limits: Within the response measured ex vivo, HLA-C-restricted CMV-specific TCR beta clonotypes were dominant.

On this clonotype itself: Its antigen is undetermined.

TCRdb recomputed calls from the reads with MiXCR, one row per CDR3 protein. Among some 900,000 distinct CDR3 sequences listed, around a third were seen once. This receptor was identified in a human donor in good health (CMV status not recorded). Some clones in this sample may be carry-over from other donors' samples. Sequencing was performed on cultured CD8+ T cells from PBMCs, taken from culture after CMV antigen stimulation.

In DNA, the CDR3 is TGTGCCGCTCAAGGAGCGGCCTTCACGTATTTT. This translates into CAAQGAAFTYF. This chain links TRBV27 with TRBJ2-3; tentative D call: TRBD2 (5 bases). Germline-derived CDR1 and CDR2 are MNHEY and SMNVEV (reference sequence). CDR3 length equals 11 residues. The V end was cut by 11 bases, the J end by 14 bases, with 20 bases between.